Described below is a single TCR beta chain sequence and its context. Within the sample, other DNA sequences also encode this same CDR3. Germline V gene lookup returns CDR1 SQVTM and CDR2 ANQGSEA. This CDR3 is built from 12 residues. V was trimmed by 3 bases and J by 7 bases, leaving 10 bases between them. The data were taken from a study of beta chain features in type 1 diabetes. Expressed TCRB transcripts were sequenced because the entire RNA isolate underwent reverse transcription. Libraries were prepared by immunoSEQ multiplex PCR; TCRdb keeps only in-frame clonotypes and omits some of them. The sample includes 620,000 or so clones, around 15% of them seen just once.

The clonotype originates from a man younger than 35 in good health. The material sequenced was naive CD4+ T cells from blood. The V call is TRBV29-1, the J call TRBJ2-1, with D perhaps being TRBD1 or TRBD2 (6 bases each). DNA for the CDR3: TGCAGCGTTGATCCGGGGGCAAATGAGCAGTTCTTC. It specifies CSVDPGANEQFF.